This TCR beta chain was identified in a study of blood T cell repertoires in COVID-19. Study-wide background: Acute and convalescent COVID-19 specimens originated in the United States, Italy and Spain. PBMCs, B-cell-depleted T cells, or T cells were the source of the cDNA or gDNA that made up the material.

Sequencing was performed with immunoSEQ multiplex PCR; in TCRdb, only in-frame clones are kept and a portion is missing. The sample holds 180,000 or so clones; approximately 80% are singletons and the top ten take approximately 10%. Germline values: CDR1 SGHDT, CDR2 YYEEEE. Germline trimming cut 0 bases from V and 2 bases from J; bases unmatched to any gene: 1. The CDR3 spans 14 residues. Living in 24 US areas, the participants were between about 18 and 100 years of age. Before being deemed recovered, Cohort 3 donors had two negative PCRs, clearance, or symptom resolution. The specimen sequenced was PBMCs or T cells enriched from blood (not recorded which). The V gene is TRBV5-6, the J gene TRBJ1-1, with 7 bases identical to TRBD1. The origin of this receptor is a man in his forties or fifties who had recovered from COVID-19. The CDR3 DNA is TGTGCCAGCAGCTTGGGGACAGGAAACACTGAAGCTTTCTTT. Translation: CASSLGTGNTEAFF.